A selection of T cell receptor beta chains follows, all from one sample in a study of control samples from healthy donors and cancer patients. Generated by immunoSEQ multiplex PCR, the TCRdb table keeps only in-frame clones and is missing some. The table shows 130,000 or so clones, with just under 95% occurring only once. Sample: PBMCs. The receptors originated from a man in his fifties or sixties with colorectal cancer. Both conserved end residues are part of each CDR3. A D gene is named only where the DNA matches it firmly. Clone size is not always given. Where it is, it says once, few, many or a class for expanded clones.

>TRBJ2-7|.|.|TRBV5-1
TGCGCCAGCAGCTTGCCCGCTGAGGGGAGGTCGACAGGCAAATACTACGAGCAGTACTTC
CASSLPAEGRSTGKYYEQYF
>TRBJ1-2|.|.|TRBV30
TGTGCCGTCGACGGCGGCTATGGCTACACCTTC
CAVDGGYGYTF
>TRBJ2-3|.|.|TRBV6-1
TGTGCCAGCAGTGAAGGGCAGCGAACTATACACACAGATACGCAGTATTTT
CASSEGQRTIHTDTQYF
>TRBJ1-1|.|.|TRBV29-1
TGCAGCGGGACGGGACACTTGAACACTGAAGCTTTCTTT
CSGTGHLNTEAFF
>TRBJ2-7|.|.|TRBV5-5
TGTGCCAGCAGCTTGGTGGGTCTCTACGAGCAGTACTTC
CASSLVGLYEQYF
>TRBJ2-7|.|.|TRBV30
TGTGCCTGTAACAGGGAGGCCAAGAGGCAGTACTTC
CACNREAKRQYF
>TRBJ2-5|.|.|TRBV4-1
TGCGCCACCCAGAAGATTCGACGGACACAAGAGACCCAGTACTTC
CATQKIRRTQETQYF
>TRBJ2-3|.|.|TRBV9
TGTGCCAGCAGCGCCCGGGACTCTCGAAGCACAGATACGCAGTATTTT
CASSARDSRSTDTQYF
>TRBJ1-2|once|.|TRBV5-6
TGTGCCAGCAGCTTGTTGCAGGGAAACTATGGCTACACCTTC
CASSLLQGNYGYTF
>TRBJ1-3|.|.|TRBV5-6
TGTGCCAGCAGCTTGCTCACCTCTGGAAACACCATATATTTT
CASSLLTSGNTIYF
>TRBJ1-1|.|.|TRBV4-1
TGCGCCAGCAGCCAAGAGGGGTTGAACACTGAAGCTTTCTTT
CASSQEGLNTEAFF
>TRBJ1-1|once|TRBD1|TRBV5-6
TGTGCCAGCAGCCCTACCGGACAGGGAGAGGGAACTGAAGCTTTCTTT
CASSPTGQGEGTEAFF
>TRBJ2-4|.|TRBD2|TRBV2
TGTGCCAGCGCACTAGCGGGGGTGGCCAAAAACATTCAGTACTTC
CASALAGVAKNIQYF
>TRBJ1-4|.|.|TRBV6-6
TGTGCCAGCAGTTACAGGAGGGAAGAAAAACTGTTTTTT
CASSYRREEKLFF
>TRBJ2-7|.|TRBD1|TRBV10-3
TGTGCCATCAGTGACAACGACAGGGGGTACGAGCAGTACTTC
CAISDNDRGYEQYF
>TRBJ1-1|.|.|TRBV18
TGTGCCAGCTCAGACCTACAGGGGAACACTGAAGCTTTCTTT
CASSDLQGNTEAFF
>TRBJ1-1|once|.|TRBV7-9
TGTGCCAGCAGCTTCGTCAACACTGAAGCTTTCTTT
CASSFVNTEAFF